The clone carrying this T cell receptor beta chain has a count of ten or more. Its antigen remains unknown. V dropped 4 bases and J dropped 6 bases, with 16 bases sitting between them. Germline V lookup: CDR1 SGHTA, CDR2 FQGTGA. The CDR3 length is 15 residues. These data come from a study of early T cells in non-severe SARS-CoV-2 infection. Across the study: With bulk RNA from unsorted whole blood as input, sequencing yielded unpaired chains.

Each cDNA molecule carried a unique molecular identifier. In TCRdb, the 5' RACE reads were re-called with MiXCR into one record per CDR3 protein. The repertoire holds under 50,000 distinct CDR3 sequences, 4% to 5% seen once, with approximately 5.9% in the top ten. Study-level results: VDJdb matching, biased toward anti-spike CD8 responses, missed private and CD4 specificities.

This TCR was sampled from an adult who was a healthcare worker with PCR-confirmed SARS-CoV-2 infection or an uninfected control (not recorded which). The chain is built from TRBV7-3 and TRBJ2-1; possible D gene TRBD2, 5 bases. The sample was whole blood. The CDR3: CASSSTRTEFNEQFF. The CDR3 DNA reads TGTGCCAGCAGCTCGACGAGGACTGAGTTCAATGAGCAGTTCTTC.